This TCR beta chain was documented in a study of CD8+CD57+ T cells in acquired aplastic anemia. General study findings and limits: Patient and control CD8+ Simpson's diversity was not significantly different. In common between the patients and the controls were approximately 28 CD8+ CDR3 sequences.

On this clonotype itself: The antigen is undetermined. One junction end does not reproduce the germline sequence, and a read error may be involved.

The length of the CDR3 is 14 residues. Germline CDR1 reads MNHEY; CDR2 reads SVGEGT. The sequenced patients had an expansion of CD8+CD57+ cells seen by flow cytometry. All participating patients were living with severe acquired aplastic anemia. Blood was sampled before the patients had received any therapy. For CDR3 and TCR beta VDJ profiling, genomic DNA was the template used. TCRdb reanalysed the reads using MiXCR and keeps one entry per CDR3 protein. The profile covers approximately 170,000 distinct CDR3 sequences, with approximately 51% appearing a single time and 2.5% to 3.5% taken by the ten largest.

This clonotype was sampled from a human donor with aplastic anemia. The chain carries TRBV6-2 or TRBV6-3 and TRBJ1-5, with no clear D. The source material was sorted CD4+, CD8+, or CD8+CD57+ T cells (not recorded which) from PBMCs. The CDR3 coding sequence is TGTGCCTGCAGTTACCCGGACCGATCCGGGCCCCAGCATTTT. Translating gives CACSYPDRSGPQHF.